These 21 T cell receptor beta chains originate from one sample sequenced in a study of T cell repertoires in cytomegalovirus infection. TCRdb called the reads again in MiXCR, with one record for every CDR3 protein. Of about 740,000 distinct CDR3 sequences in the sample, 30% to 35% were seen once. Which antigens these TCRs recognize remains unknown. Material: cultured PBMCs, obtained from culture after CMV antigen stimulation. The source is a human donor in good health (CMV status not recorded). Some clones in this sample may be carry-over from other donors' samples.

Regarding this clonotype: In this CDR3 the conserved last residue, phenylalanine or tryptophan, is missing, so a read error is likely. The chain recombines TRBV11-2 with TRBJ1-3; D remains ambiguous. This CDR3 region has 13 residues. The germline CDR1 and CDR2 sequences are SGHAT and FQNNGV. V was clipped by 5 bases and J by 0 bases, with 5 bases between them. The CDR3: CASSGSSGNTIYL. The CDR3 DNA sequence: TGTGCCAGCAGCGGTAGCTCTGGAAACACCATATATCTT.

The CDR3 coding sequence is TGTGCCTCGGCAATGAGACTAGCGGGAGAAAGCTCCTACAATGAGCAGTTCTTC. Translated: CASAMRLAGESSYNEQFF. The rearrangement links TRBV11-2 to TRBJ2-1, with TRBD2 matching over 12 bases. In germline, CDR1 is SGHAT, CDR2 FQNNGV. The CDR3 totals 18 residues. With 11 bases clipped from V and 0 bases from J, the junction kept 14 bases outside the gene matches.

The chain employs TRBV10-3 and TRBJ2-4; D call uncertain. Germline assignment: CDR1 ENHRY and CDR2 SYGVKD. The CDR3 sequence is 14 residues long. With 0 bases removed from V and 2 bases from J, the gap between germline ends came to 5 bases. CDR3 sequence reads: CAISESASKNIQYF. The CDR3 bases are TGTGCCATCAGTGAGTCGGCTTCCAAAAACATTCAGTACTTC.

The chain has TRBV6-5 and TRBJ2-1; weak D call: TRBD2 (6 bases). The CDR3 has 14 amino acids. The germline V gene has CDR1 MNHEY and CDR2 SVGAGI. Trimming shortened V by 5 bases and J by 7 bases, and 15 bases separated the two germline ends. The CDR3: CASSRGVRQNEQFF. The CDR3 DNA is TGTGCCAGCAGTCGCGGGGTGAGACAAAATGAGCAGTTCTTC.

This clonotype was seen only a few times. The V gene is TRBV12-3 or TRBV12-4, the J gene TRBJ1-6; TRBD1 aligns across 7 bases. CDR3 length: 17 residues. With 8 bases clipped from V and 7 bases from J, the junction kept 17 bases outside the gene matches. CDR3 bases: TGTGCCAGCTGCCCCTACAGGGGACGACGTTGGAATTCACCCCTCCACTTT. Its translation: CASCPYRGRRWNSPLHF.

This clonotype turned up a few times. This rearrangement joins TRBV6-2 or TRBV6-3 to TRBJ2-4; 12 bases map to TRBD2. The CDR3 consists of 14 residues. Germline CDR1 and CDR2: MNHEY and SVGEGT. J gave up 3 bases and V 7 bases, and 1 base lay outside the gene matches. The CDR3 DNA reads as TGTGCCAGCAAGACTAGCGGGGGCAAAAACATTCAGTACTTC. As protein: CASKTSGGKNIQYF.

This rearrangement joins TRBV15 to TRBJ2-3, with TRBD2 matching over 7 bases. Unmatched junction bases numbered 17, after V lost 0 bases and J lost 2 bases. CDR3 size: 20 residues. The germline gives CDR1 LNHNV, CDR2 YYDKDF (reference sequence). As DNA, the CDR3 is TGTGCCACCAGCAGAGATGCCCCTCTCCCGGGAGCGGGAATCACAGATACGCAGTATTTT. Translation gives CATSRDAPLPGAGITDTQYF.

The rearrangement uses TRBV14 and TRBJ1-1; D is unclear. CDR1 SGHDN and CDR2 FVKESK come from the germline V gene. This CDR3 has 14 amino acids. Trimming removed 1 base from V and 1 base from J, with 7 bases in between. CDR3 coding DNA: TGTGCCAGCAGCCAAGGTTGGGGGAACACTGAAGCTTTCTTT. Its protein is CASSQGWGNTEAFF. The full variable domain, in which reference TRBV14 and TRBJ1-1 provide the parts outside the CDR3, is EAGVTQFPSHSVIEKGQTVTLRCDPISGHDNLYWYRRVMGKEIKFLLHFVKESKQDESGMPNNRFLAERTGGTYSTLKVQPAELEDSGVYFCASSQGWGNTEAFFGQGTRLTVV.

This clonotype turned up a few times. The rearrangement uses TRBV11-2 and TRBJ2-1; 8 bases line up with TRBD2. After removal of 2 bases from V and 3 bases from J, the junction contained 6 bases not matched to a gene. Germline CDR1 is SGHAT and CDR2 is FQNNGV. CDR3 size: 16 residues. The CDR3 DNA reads TGTGCCAGCAGCTTATCCCGGGGGGGCATCTACAATGAGCAGTTCTTC. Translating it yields CASSLSRGGIYNEQFF. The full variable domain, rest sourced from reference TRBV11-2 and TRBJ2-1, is EAGVAQSPRYKIIEKRQSVAFWCNPISGHATLYWYQQILGQGPKLLIQFQNNGVVDDSQLPKDRFSAERLKGVDSTLKIQPAKLEDSAVYLCASSLSRGGIYNEQFFGPGTRLTVL.

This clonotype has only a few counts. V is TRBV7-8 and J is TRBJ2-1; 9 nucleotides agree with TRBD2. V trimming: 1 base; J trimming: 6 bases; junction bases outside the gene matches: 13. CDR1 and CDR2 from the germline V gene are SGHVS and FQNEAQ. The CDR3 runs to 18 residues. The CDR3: CASSLELIGSGSGNEQFF. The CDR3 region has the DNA TGTGCCAGCAGCTTAGAGCTAATAGGTAGCGGGAGCGGCAATGAGCAGTTCTTC.

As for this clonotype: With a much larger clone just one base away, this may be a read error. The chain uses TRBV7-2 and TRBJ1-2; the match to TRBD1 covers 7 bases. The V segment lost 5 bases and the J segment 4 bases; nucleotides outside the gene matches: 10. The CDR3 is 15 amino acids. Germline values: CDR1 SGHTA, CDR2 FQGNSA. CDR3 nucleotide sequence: TGTGCCAGCAGCCAACCGCCGGGACAGTTCTATGGCTACACCTTC. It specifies CASSQPPGQFYGYTF.

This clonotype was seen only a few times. This CDR3 reads CATLAQISDTQYF. Written as DNA, the CDR3 is TGTGCCACCCTTGCCCAAATTTCGGATACGCAGTATTTT. This chain connects TRBV7-9 to TRBJ2-3; D gene ambiguous. V shed 10 bases and J shed 6 bases, with 17 bases lying between them. The CDR3 has 13 amino acids. In germline, CDR1 is SEHNR, CDR2 FQNEAQ (reference sequence).

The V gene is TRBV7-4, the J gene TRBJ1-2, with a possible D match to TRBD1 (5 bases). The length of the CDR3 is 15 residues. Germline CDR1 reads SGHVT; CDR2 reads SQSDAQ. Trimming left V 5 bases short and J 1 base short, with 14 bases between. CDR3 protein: CASSTRDAYNYGYTF. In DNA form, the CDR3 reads TGTGCCAGCAGCACCCGGGACGCATATAACTATGGCTACACCTTC.

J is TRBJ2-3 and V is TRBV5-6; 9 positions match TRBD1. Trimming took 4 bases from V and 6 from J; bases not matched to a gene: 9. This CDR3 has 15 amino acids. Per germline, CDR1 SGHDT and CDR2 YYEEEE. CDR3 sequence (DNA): TGTGCCAGCAGCGCAGACGGGACAGGGCGGGATACGCAGTATTTT. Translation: CASSADGTGRDTQYF. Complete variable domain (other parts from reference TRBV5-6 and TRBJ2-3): DAGVTQSPTHLIKTRGQQVTLRCSPKSGHDTVSWYQQALGQGPQFIFQYYEEEERQRGNFPDRFSGHQFPNYSSELNVNALLLGDSALYLCASSADGTGRDTQYFGPGTRLTVL.

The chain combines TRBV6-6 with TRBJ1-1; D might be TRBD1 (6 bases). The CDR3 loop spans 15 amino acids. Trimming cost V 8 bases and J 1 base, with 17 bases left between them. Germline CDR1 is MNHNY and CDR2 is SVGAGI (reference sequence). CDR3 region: CASVYNGGGNTEAFF. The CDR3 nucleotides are TGTGCCAGCGTATATAATGGGGGCGGGAACACTGAAGCTTTCTTT.

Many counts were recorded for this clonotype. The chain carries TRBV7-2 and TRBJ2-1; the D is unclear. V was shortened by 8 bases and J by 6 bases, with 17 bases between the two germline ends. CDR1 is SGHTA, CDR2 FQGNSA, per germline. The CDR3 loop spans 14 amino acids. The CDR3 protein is CASVKRIGGNEQFF. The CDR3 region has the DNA TGTGCCAGCGTCAAGCGTATAGGTGGCAATGAGCAGTTCTTC.

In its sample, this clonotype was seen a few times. The CDR3 loop is CATQLVSGANVLTF. DNA for the CDR3: TGTGCCACCCAACTAGTCTCTGGGGCCAACGTCCTGACTTTC. The chain is built from TRBV6-1 and TRBJ2-6; D is possibly TRBD2 (5 bases). Germline values: CDR1 MNHNS, CDR2 SASEGT. Trimming cost V 10 bases and J 0 bases, with 10 bases left between them. CDR3 length: 14 residues.

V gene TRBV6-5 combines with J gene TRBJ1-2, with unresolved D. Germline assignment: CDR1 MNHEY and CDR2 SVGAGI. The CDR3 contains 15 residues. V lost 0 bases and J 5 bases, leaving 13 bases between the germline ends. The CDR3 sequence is CASSYSPFGFYGYTF. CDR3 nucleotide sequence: TGTGCCAGCAGTTACTCCCCTTTTGGATTTTATGGCTACACCTTC.

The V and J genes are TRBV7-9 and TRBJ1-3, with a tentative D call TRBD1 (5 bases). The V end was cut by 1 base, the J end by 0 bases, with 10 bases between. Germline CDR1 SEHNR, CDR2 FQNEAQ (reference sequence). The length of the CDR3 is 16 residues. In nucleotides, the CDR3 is TGTGCCAGCAGCTTAGGACAGATCTTCTCTGGAAACACCATATATTTT. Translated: CASSLGQIFSGNTIYF.

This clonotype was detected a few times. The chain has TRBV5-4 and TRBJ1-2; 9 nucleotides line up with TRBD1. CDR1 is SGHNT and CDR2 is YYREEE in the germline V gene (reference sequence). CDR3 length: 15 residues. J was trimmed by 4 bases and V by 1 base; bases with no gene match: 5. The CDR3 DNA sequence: TGTGCCAGCAGCTTGAGACAGGGGGTTGGCTATGGCTACACCTTC. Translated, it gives CASSLRQGVGYGYTF.

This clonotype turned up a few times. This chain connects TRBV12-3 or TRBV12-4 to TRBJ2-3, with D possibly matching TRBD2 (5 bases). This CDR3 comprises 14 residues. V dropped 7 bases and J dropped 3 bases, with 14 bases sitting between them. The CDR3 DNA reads TGTGCCAGCACTACCCGTGAGGGTACAGATACGCAGTATTTT. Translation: CASTTREGTDTQYF.